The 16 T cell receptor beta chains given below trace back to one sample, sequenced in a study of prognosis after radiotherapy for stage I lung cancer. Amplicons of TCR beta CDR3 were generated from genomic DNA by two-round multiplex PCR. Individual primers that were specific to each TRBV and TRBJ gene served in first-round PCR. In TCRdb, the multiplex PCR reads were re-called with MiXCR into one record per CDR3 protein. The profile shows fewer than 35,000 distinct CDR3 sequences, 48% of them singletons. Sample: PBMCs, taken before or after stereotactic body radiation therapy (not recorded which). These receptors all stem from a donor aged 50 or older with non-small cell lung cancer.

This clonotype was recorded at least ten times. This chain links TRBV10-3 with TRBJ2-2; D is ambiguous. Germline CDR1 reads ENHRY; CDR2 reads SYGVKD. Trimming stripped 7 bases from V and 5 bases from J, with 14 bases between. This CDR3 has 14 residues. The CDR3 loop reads CAIKSEMGTGELFF. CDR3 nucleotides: TGTGCCATCAAGTCAGAGATGGGGACCGGGGAGCTGTTTTTT.

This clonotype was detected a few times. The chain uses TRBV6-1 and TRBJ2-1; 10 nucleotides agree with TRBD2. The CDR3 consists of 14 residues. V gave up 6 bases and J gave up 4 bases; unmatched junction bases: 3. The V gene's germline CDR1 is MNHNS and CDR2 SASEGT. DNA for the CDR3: TGTGCCAGCAGGGGACTAGCGAGGTACAATGAGCAGTTCTTC. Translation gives CASRGLARYNEQFF.

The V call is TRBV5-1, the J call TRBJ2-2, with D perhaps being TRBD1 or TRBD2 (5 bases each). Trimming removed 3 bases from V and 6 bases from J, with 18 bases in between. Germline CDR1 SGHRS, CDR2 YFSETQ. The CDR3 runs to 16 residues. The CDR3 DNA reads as TGCGCCAGCAGCTCGACCGGCATAGGGACGGCCGGGGAGCTGTTTTTT. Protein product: CASSSTGIGTAGELFF.

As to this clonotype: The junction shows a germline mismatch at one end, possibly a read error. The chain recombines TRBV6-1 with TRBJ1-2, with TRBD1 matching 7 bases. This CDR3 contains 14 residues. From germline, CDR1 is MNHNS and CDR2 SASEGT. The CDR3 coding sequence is TGTGCCAGCAGTACGACAGGGTCCCACTATGGCTACACCTTT. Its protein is CASSTTGSHYGYTF.

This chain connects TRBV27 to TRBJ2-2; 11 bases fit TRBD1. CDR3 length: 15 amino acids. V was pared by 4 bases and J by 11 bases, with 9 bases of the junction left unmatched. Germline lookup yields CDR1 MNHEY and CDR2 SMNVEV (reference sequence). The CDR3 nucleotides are TGTGCCAGCAGTTGGGACAGGGGGTGTACTACTGAGCTGTTTTTT. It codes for CASSWDRGCTTELFF.

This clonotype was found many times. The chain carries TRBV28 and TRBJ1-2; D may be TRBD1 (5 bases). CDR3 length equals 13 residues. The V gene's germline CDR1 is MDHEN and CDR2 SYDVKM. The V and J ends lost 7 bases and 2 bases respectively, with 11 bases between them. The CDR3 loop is CASTPTVNYGYTF. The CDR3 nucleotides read TGTGCCAGCACACCGACAGTAAACTATGGCTACACCTTC.

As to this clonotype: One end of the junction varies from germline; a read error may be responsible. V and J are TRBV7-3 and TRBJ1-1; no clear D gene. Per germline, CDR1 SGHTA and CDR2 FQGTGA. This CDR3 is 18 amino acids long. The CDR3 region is CASSLAVGGSPQSAESFF. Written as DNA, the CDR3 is TGTGCCAGCAGCTTAGCGGTGGGCGGTAGCCCGCAGTCCGCTGAATCTTTCTTT. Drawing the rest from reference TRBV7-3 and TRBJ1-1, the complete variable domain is GAGVSQTPSNKVTEKGKYVELRCDPISGHTALYWYRQSLGQGPEFLIYFQGTGAADDSGLPNDRFFAVRPEGSVSTLKIQRTERGDSAVYLCASSLAVGGSPQSAESFFGQGTRLTVV.

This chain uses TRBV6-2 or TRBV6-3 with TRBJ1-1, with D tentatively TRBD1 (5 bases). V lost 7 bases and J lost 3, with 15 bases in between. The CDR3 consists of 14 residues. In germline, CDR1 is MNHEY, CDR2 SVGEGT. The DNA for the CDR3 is TGTGCCAGCAAGGGTTCGGGGGGAGACACTGAAGCTTTCTTT. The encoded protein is CASKGSGGDTEAFF.

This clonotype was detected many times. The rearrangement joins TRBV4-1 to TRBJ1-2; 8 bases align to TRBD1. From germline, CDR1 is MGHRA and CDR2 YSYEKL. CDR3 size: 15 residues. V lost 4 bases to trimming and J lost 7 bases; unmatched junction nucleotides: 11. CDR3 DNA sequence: TGCGCCAGCAGCCTACCCAGGGGGCGTCGAGCTGGCTACACCTTC. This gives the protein CASSLPRGRRAGYTF.

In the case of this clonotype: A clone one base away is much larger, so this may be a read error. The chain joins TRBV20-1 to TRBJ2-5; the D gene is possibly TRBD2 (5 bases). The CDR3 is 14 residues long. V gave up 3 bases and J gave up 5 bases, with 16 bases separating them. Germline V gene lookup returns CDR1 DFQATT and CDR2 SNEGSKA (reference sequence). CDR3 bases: TGCAGTGCTAGCGTCGACGGGATCAGCGAGACCCAGTACTTC. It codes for CSASVDGISETQYF.

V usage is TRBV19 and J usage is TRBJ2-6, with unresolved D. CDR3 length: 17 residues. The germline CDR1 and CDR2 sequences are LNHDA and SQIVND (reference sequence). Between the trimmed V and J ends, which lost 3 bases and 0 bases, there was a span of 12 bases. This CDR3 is CASSMWVVRSGANVLTF. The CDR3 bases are TGTGCCAGTAGTATGTGGGTAGTGCGCTCTGGGGCCAACGTCCTGACTTTC.

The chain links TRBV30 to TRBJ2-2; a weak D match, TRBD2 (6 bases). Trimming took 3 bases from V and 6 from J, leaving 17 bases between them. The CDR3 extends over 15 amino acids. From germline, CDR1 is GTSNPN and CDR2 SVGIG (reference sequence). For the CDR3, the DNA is TGTGCCTGGAGGGCCGGGGGACGGAGTTCCGGGGAGCTGTTTTTT. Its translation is CAWRAGGRSSGELFF.

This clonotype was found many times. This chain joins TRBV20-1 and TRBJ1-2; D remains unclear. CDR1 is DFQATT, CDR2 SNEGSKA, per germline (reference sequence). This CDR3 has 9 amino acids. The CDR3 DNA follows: TGCAGCCTTCGCCGAGGCTACACCTTC. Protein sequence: CSLRRGYTF.

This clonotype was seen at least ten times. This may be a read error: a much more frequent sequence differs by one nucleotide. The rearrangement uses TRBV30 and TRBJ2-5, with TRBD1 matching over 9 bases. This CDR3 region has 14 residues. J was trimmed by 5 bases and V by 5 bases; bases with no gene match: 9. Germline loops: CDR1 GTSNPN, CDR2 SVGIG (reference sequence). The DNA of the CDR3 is TGTGCCTGGGGTCCGGACAGGGGCCACGAGACCCAGTACTTC. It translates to CAWGPDRGHETQYF.

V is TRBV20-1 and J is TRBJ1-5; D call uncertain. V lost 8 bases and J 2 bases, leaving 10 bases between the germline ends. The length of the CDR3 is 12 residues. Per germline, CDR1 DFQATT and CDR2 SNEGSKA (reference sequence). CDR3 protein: CSTGRGNQPQHF. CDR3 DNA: TGCAGTACTGGACGGGGCAATCAGCCCCAGCATTTT.

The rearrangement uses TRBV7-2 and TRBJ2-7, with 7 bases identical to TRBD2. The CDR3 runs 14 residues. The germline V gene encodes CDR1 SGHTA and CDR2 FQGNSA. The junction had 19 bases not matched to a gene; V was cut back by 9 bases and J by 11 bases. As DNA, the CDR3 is TGTGCCAGTAGCCCAGGGAGCCTAGCGGAAGGGAAGTACTTC. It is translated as CASSPGSLAEGKYF.